The 18 T cell receptor beta chains presented below share a single source sample, sequenced in a study of cytotoxic CD8 clonotypes in ibrutinib-treated CLL. Sequencing used immunoSEQ multiplex PCR; TCRdb keeps in-frame clones, though not all of them. The data show almost 250,000 clones, with 60% to 75% seen just once and 15% held by the top ten. This sample comprised PBMCs, obtained after 24 months of ibrutinib treatment. The origin of the receptors is a human donor with chronic lymphocytic leukemia.

This clone has only one observation. The J gene is TRBJ1-5, the V gene TRBV2; the match to TRBD1 covers 8 bases. The CDR3 runs 15 residues. The V gene's germline CDR1 is SNHLY and CDR2 FYNNEI. Germline trimming cut 5 bases from V and 3 bases from J; bases unmatched to any gene: 6. The CDR3 loop is CASSSGTGLNQPQHF. DNA for the CDR3: TGTGCCAGCAGTTCCGGGACAGGACTCAATCAGCCCCAGCATTTT.

The CDR3 reads CASSNTGLRETQYF. CDR3 nucleotides: TGTGCCAGTAGTAATACAGGGTTGCGGGAGACCCAGTACTTC. The V call is TRBV19, the J call TRBJ2-5, with a weak D call TRBD1 (6 bases). V was cut by 4 bases and J by 5 bases, with 14 bases left in between. This CDR3 has 14 amino acids. The germline gives CDR1 LNHDA, CDR2 SQIVND (reference sequence).

This rearrangement joins TRBV18 to TRBJ2-7; the D is unclear. The ends were cut back, 4 bases at V and 3 bases at J, with 10 bases in the middle. CDR1 is KGHSH and CDR2 is LQKENI in the germline V gene. The CDR3 runs to 13 residues. The CDR3 nucleotides read TGTGCCAGCTCACGCACCCTTGGCTACGAGCAGTACTTC. It specifies CASSRTLGYEQYF.

The chain links TRBV6-5 to TRBJ1-4; D gene unclear. V was trimmed by 1 base and J by 0 bases, leaving 6 bases between them. Looked up from germline, CDR1 is MNHEY and CDR2 is SVGAGI. This CDR3 is 15 amino acids long. The CDR3: CASSYWSATNEKLFF. CDR3 DNA: TGTGCCAGCAGTTACTGGTCAGCAACTAATGAAAAACTGTTTTTT.

This clone was counted only a few times. The gene calls are TRBV27 and TRBJ2-7; 10 bases agree with TRBD1. The V gene's germline CDR1 is MNHEY and CDR2 SMNVEV (reference sequence). The ends lost 4 bases at V and 5 bases at J; junction bases unmatched: 11. The CDR3 extends over 16 amino acids. The chain's CDR3 is CASSSVRGQGRDEQYF. Here the CDR3 DNA reads TGTGCCAGCAGTTCTGTAAGGGGACAGGGGCGCGACGAGCAGTACTTC.

V and J are TRBV30 and TRBJ2-2, with 8 bases aligning to TRBD1. The CDR3 spans 16 residues. Trimming cost V 2 bases and J 3 bases; bases outside gene matches: 8. The germline V gene encodes CDR1 GTSNPN and CDR2 SVGIG (reference sequence). The CDR3 sequence is CAWSPGGAKDTGELFF. For the CDR3, the DNA is TGTGCCTGGAGTCCAGGGGGCGCGAAAGACACCGGGGAGCTGTTTTTT.

This clone was seen only a few times. The rearrangement links TRBV19 to TRBJ1-4; 9 bases are shared with TRBD1. The CDR3 consists of 16 residues. The V segment lost 5 bases and the J segment 8 bases; nucleotides outside the gene matches: 12. The germline CDR1 and CDR2 sequences are LNHDA and SQIVND (reference sequence). The CDR3 here is CASSPTDGTGYEKLFF. The CDR3 region has the DNA TGTGCCAGTAGTCCGACGGACGGGACAGGGTACGAAAAACTGTTTTTT.

V is TRBV7-8 and J is TRBJ2-1, with D possibly matching TRBD2 (6 bases). Germline assignment: CDR1 SGHVS and CDR2 FQNEAQ. V was cut by 4 bases and J by 10 bases, with 11 bases left in between. This CDR3 is built from 12 residues. The CDR3 bases are TGTGCCAGCAGCTCCGGGACTGGCGAGCAGTTCTTC. Translated, it gives CASSSGTGEQFF.

V gene TRBV28 combines with J gene TRBJ2-1, with D perhaps TRBD2 (6 bases). The length of the CDR3 is 16 residues. Per the germline V gene, CDR1 is MDHEN and CDR2 is SYDVKM. Trimming removed 6 bases from V and 7 bases from J, with 22 bases in between. The CDR3 DNA sequence: TGTGCCAGCAGCCCTCAGCGGGCCACGGCTAGGAATGAGCAGTTCTTC. Protein product: CASSPQRATARNEQFF.

Only a few counts were recorded for this clone. The V call is TRBV6-6, the J call TRBJ1-5; 8 bases match TRBD1. The germline CDR1 and CDR2 sequences are MNHNY and SVGAGI (reference sequence). The CDR3 is 13 residues long. Trimming cost V 4 bases and J 7 bases; bases outside gene matches: 3. The CDR3 DNA reads TGTGCCAGCAGTTCGCAGGGGGCCCAGCCCCAGCATTTT. Protein product: CASSSQGAQPQHF.

V and J are TRBV28 and TRBJ2-1; no definite D call. The ends were cut back, 3 bases at V and 10 bases at J, with 4 bases in the middle. The CDR3 contains 10 residues. Germline CDR1 is MDHEN and CDR2 is SYDVKM. In DNA, the CDR3 is TGTGCCAGCAGTTTGGGCGAGCAGTTCTTC. Translated, it gives CASSLGEQFF.

The CDR3 here is CASSPKSGANEKLFF. CDR3 coding DNA: TGTGCCAGCAGTCCAAAATCGGGGGCTAATGAAAAACTGTTTTTT. The chain couples TRBV13 to TRBJ1-4, with D maybe TRBD1 (5 bases). The V gene's germline CDR1 is PRHDT and CDR2 FYEKMQ (reference sequence). The length of the CDR3 is 15 residues. V lost 6 bases and J 3 bases, leaving 14 bases between the germline ends.

The rearrangement links TRBV11-2 to TRBJ2-7; TRBD2 matches at 10 bases. The junction had 4 bases not matched to a gene; V was cut back by 4 bases and J by 4 bases. CDR1 and CDR2 from the germline V gene are SGHAT and FQNNGV. The CDR3 runs 14 residues. The CDR3 protein is CASSSGLAEYEQYF. In DNA, the CDR3 is TGTGCCAGCAGCTCCGGACTAGCGGAATACGAGCAGTACTTC.

The genes are TRBV29-1 and TRBJ2-7, with 9 bases aligning to TRBD1. The ends lost 0 bases at V and 0 bases at J; junction bases unmatched: 3. The CDR3 extends over 15 amino acids. Looked up from germline, CDR1 is SQVTM and CDR2 is ANQGSEA. CDR3 loop: CSVEDGQGFSYEQYF. The DNA of the CDR3 is TGCAGCGTTGAAGATGGACAGGGGTTCTCCTACGAGCAGTACTTC.

This chain connects TRBV25-1 to TRBJ2-5; D is undetermined. The CDR3 is made up of 12 amino acids. Germline assignment: CDR1 MGHDK and CDR2 SYGVNS. V was trimmed by 0 bases and J by 5 bases, leaving 4 bases between them. CDR3 DNA: TGTGCCAGCAGTGAATATGTCGAGACCCAGTACTTC. The encoded protein is CASSEYVETQYF.

The sample holds a few counts of this clone. The V and J genes are TRBV19 and TRBJ1-2, with D uncertain. The V gene's germline CDR1 is LNHDA and CDR2 SQIVND (reference sequence). Trimming pared 0 bases from V and 3 bases from J, leaving 11 bases between. The CDR3 is made up of 15 amino acids. CDR3 DNA sequence: TGTGCCAGTAGTATAGATGGGGAGTTGGACTATGGCTACACCTTC. Translating it yields CASSIDGELDYGYTF.

The rearrangement links TRBV4-2 to TRBJ2-7; 8 nucleotides align to TRBD2. Germline V gene sequence: CDR1 LGHNA, CDR2 YNFKEQ. With 0 bases clipped from V and 3 bases from J, the junction kept 7 bases outside the gene matches. This CDR3 is built from 16 residues. CDR3 residues: CASSQETGGPHYEQYF. CDR3 DNA: TGTGCCAGCAGCCAAGAGACGGGAGGGCCCCACTACGAGCAGTACTTC.

The chain is built from TRBV11-2 and TRBJ1-2, with D uncertain. Per the germline V gene, CDR1 is SGHAT and CDR2 is FQNNGV. The CDR3 extends over 13 amino acids. The V and J ends lost 2 bases and 4 bases respectively, with 8 bases between them. For the CDR3, the DNA is TGTGCCAGCAGCTTAAAAAGGACCTATGGCTACACCTTC. This sequence encodes CASSLKRTYGYTF.